The 4 T cell receptor beta chains below all came from one sample that was sequenced in a study of T cells in Graves' hyperthyroidism and ophthalmopathy. Template material for amplifying TCR beta CDR3 regions consisted of RNA transcripts. HTBI primers drove first-round RT-PCR of the TCR CDR3. TCRdb reprocessed the multiplex PCR reads with MiXCR, giving one entry per CDR3 protein. The repertoire consists of 300,000 to 400,000 distinct CDR3 sequences, with roughly 21% occurring once and the leading ten covering about 50%. The sequenced material came from blood. The receptors here all came from a woman between 45 and 60 years old with Graves' hyperthyroidism.

With regard to this clonotype: Just one base apart from a much larger clone, this may be a read error. CDR3 coding DNA: TGTGCCAGCGGATTTCAGGGAGACACCGGGGAGCTGTTTTTT. Encoded protein: CASGFQGDTGELFF. The chain joins TRBV7-2 to TRBJ2-2; D is tentatively TRBD1 or TRBD2 (5 bases each). Between the trimmed V and J ends, which lost 8 bases and 3 bases, there was a span of 13 bases. Germline values: CDR1 SGHTA, CDR2 FQGNSA. This CDR3 has 14 residues.

This clonotype showed up many times. The genes are TRBV7-2 and TRBJ2-1; 7 nucleotides align to TRBD2. V shed 6 bases and J 10 bases; nucleotides not matched to a gene: 6. This CDR3 has 12 residues. Germline V gives CDR1 SGHTA, CDR2 FQGNSA. For the CDR3, the DNA is TGTGCCAGCAGTCCCGATAGCGGGGAGCAGTTCTTC. It codes for CASSPDSGEQFF.

This clonotype was observed many times. V gene TRBV28 combines with J gene TRBJ1-6; TRBD1 is a possible D gene (6 bases). CDR1 and CDR2 (germline): MDHEN, SYDVKM. The CDR3 runs 13 residues. V was shortened by 5 bases and J by 7 bases, with 9 bases between the two germline ends. The CDR3 is CASSLRGNSPLHF. CDR3 sequence (DNA): TGTGCCAGCAGTCTGAGGGGGAATTCACCCCTCCACTTT.

V usage is TRBV6-6 and J usage is TRBJ1-2, with a tentative D call TRBD1 (6 bases). The CDR3 contains 15 residues. V was pared by 2 bases and J by 5 bases, with 15 bases between. Per germline, CDR1 MNHNY and CDR2 SVGAGI (reference sequence). In DNA, the CDR3 is TGTGCCAGCAGTTACGAACAGGGTTTTTTTTATGGCTACACCTTC. It codes for CASSYEQGFFYGYTF.